A single sample is the source of the 27 T cell receptor beta chains below, sequenced in a study of blood T cell repertoires in COVID-19. Libraries were prepared by immunoSEQ multiplex PCR; TCRdb keeps only in-frame clonotypes and omits some of them. The sample holds around 120,000 clones; just under 80% are singletons and the top ten take roughly 25%. Material for sequencing was peripheral blood. These receptors came from a human donor in a cohort sampled during active COVID-19.

This clone was detected a few times. The chain carries TRBV7-2 and TRBJ1-1; a possible D gene is TRBD1 (6 bases). There are 13 residues in the CDR3. Trimming took off 6 bases at V and 0 bases at J, with 8 bases between the two ends. Per germline, CDR1 SGHTA and CDR2 FQGNSA. CDR3 sequence: CASRRGMNTEAFF. The CDR3 DNA reads TGTGCCAGCAGAAGGGGGATGAACACTGAAGCTTTCTTT.

This clone was seen more than once but under ten times. The chain has TRBV7-6 and TRBJ2-2; 8 nucleotides agree with TRBD1. This CDR3 comprises 16 residues. CDR1 and CDR2 from the germline V gene are SGHVS and FNYEAQ. V shed 5 bases and J 2 bases; nucleotides not matched to a gene: 7. The CDR3 DNA sequence: TGTGCCAGCAGCCGTCGTCAGGGGGCCAACACCGGGGAGCTGTTTTTT. Protein sequence: CASSRRQGANTGELFF.

The CDR3 loop is CASSPSGGETQYF. The CDR3 coding sequence is TGTGCCAGCTCACCGAGCGGGGGAGAGACCCAGTACTTC. V and J are TRBV18 and TRBJ2-5, with 8 bases that match TRBD2. J lost 4 bases, V lost 3 bases, and 1 base had no gene match. Looked up from germline, CDR1 is KGHSH and CDR2 is LQKENI. The CDR3 is made up of 13 amino acids.

This clone has a handful of counts. CDR3 bases: TGCGCCAGCAGCTCCGGGGGGAGGAACACTGAAGCTTTCTTT. Its protein is CASSSGGRNTEAFF. The J gene is TRBJ1-1, the V gene TRBV5-1; maybe TRBD1 (5 bases). The V end was cut by 3 bases, the J end by 1 base, with 10 bases between. The CDR3 has 14 amino acids. CDR1 and CDR2 from the germline V gene are SGHRS and YFSETQ.

This rearrangement joins TRBV27 to TRBJ2-5; possibly TRBD2 for D (5 bases). Germline V gene data show CDR1 as MNHEY and CDR2 as SMNVEV (reference sequence). V was shortened by 6 bases and J by 5 bases, with 10 bases between the two germline ends. The CDR3 length is 12 residues. The CDR3 DNA is TGTGCCAGCAGGGGGAGCCGGGAGACCCAGTACTTC. Amino acids: CASRGSRETQYF.

Regarding this clone: Other DNA variants within this sample encode the same CDR3. The chain employs TRBV4-3 and TRBJ2-5, with D possibly TRBD2 on 5 matching bases. V lost 0 bases to trimming and J lost 5 bases, with 7 bases between them. Germline V CDR1 and CDR2: LGHNA, YSLEER. CDR3 length equals 13 residues. CDR3: CASSQDRRETQYF. DNA of the CDR3: TGCGCCAGCAGCCAAGATAGGAGGGAGACCCAGTACTTC.

The rearrangement joins TRBV6-4 to TRBJ1-1, with TRBD1 matching 8 bases. Germline-derived CDR1 and CDR2 are MRHNA and SNTAGT. This CDR3 spans 17 amino acids. Trimming removed 5 bases from V and 1 base from J; junction bases left unmatched: 12. The CDR3 sequence: CASSRQGWKTQNTEAFF. The CDR3 DNA sequence: TGTGCCAGCAGTAGACAGGGGTGGAAGACGCAGAACACTGAAGCTTTCTTT.

The chain combines TRBV4-3 with TRBJ2-1; the D is unclear. Germline CDR1 LGHNA, CDR2 YSLEER. The germline V and J ends were trimmed by 0 bases and 6 bases, with 9 bases remaining between them. The CDR3 runs 14 residues. CDR3 residues: CASSQDPYFNEQFF. The CDR3 coding sequence is TGCGCCAGCAGCCAAGATCCTTATTTCAATGAGCAGTTCTTC.

The gene calls are TRBV7-6 and TRBJ1-5; D remains unclear. The germline V gene has CDR1 SGHVS and CDR2 FNYEAQ. This CDR3 spans 19 amino acids. Trimming shortened V by 3 bases and J by 5 bases, and 26 bases separated the two germline ends. CDR3 residues: CASSFPPRDFHYQDQPQHF. As DNA, the CDR3 is TGTGCCAGCAGCTTCCCACCTCGAGATTTTCATTATCAGGATCAGCCCCAGCATTTT.

The gene calls are TRBV7-8 and TRBJ1-6; 8 nucleotides agree with TRBD1. The CDR3 covers 15 residues. V was clipped by 5 bases and J by 7 bases; unmatched bases: 7. The germline CDR1 and CDR2 sequences are SGHVS and FQNEAQ. In DNA form, the CDR3 reads TGTGCCAGCAGCCCCGGGACAGGTAGAAATTCACCCCTCCACTTT. It encodes CASSPGTGRNSPLHF.

This clone was observed a handful of times. The CDR3 region is CASSASGATDTQYF. CDR3 sequence (DNA): TGTGCCAGCAGCGCTAGCGGGGCCACAGATACGCAGTATTTT. The rearrangement joins TRBV9 to TRBJ2-3; 9 bases map to TRBD2. V shed 3 bases, J shed 2 bases, and the junction held 1 base outside the gene matches. Germline V gene data show CDR1 as SGDLS and CDR2 as YYNGEE. The CDR3 extends over 14 amino acids.

V and J are TRBV28 and TRBJ2-4; D remains unclear. The V and J ends lost 6 bases and 1 base respectively, with 13 bases between them. The CDR3 length is 15 residues. CDR1 is MDHEN, CDR2 SYDVKM, per germline. CDR3 amino acids: CASSSLGSAKNIQYF. In DNA form, the CDR3 reads TGTGCCAGCAGCTCTCTCGGGTCGGCCAAAAACATTCAGTACTTC.

V gene TRBV7-8 combines with J gene TRBJ1-1; D ambiguous. CDR1 is SGHVS and CDR2 is FQNEAQ in the germline V gene. The CDR3 loop spans 15 amino acids. V lost 5 bases, J lost 0 bases, and 13 bases lay in between. CDR3 in amino acids: CASSHSSRVNTEAFF. The DNA of the CDR3 is TGTGCCAGCAGCCATTCCTCCCGGGTGAACACTGAAGCTTTCTTT.

This chain connects TRBV7-9 to TRBJ2-1, with a possible D match to TRBD1 (6 bases). Germline assignment: CDR1 SEHNR and CDR2 FQNEAQ (reference sequence). CDR3 length: 14 amino acids. V was clipped by 4 bases and J by 3 bases, with 10 bases between them. The CDR3 reads CASSWGQDYNEQFF. The CDR3 bases are TGTGCCAGCAGCTGGGGGCAGGACTACAATGAGCAGTTCTTC.

The chain carries TRBV7-2 and TRBJ2-3; 12 nucleotides line up with TRBD1. This CDR3 is built from 16 residues. Germline lookup yields CDR1 SGHTA and CDR2 FQGNSA. Trimming removed 6 bases from V and 3 bases from J; junction bases left unmatched: 7. The CDR3 DNA reads TGTGCCAGCAGGGCCGGGACAGGGGGCCTAACAGATACGCAGTATTTT. This translates into CASRAGTGGLTDTQYF.

This chain connects TRBV28 to TRBJ1-1; 8 bases fit TRBD1. This CDR3 region has 14 residues. Per germline, CDR1 MDHEN and CDR2 SYDVKM. Unmatched junction bases numbered 8, after V lost 5 bases and J lost 6 bases. The CDR3 DNA reads TGTGCCAGCAGTCGACAGGGGAGTGGTCCTGAAGCTTTCTTT. This encodes CASSRQGSGPEAFF.

The genes are TRBV4-3 and TRBJ2-7; 9 bases align to TRBD2. This CDR3 is built from 19 residues. Germline CDR1 and CDR2: LGHNA and YSLEER. V dropped 0 bases and J dropped 0; count of bases not matched to a gene: 12. CDR3: CASSQDRGSGRPYSYEQYF. The CDR3 DNA reads TGCGCCAGCAGCCAAGATCGTGGTAGCGGGAGACCCTACTCCTACGAGCAGTACTTC.

The chain carries TRBV4-2 and TRBJ2-4; D possibly corresponds to TRBD2 (6 bases). The V gene lost 0 bases and the J gene lost 0 bases, with 18 bases spanning the gap. CDR3 size: 19 residues. Germline V CDR1 and CDR2: LGHNA, YNFKEQ. In nucleotides, the CDR3 is TGTGCCAGCAGCCAAGATCTGATCGGCGGGACCCTAGCCAAAAACATTCAGTACTTC. This gives the protein CASSQDLIGGTLAKNIQYF.

V and J are TRBV19 and TRBJ1-2; D is perhaps TRBD1 (6 bases). Trimming left V 3 bases short and J 3 bases short, with 14 bases between. This CDR3 is 15 amino acids long. Germline CDR1 is LNHDA and CDR2 is SQIVND (reference sequence). Written as DNA, the CDR3 is TGTGCCAGTAGTATGGCGGCAGGGGTTCACTATGGCTACACCTTC. This encodes CASSMAAGVHYGYTF.

The CDR3 DNA is TGTGCCTGGACCAGTGATGGCCCAAATGAGCAGTTCTTC. It encodes CAWTSDGPNEQFF. This chain links TRBV30 with TRBJ2-1; D gene unclear. The V and J ends lost 4 bases and 7 bases respectively, with 14 bases between them. This CDR3 region has 13 residues. The V gene's germline CDR1 is GTSNPN and CDR2 SVGIG (reference sequence). Drawing the rest from reference TRBV30 and TRBJ2-1, the complete variable domain is SQTIHQWPATLVQPVGSPLSLECTVEGTSNPNLYWYRQAAGRGLQLLFYSVGIGQISSEVPQNLSASRPQDRQFILSSKKLLLSDSGFYLCAWTSDGPNEQFFGPGTRLTVL.

This clone was observed a single time. The chain carries TRBV5-1 and TRBJ2-1, with 7 bases matching TRBD1. CDR1 is SGHRS and CDR2 is YFSETQ in the germline V gene. With V trimmed by 3 bases and J by 6 bases, 15 bases remained unmatched. The CDR3 is 17 residues long. Here the CDR3 DNA reads TGCGCCAGCAGCTGGAGCATTGGGACAGCCGAGGGCAATGAGCAGTTCTTC. Its protein is CASSWSIGTAEGNEQFF.

This clone came up once. The chain uses TRBV18 and TRBJ2-1, with 12 nucleotides matching TRBD2. The CDR3 has 16 amino acids. Germline V CDR1 and CDR2: KGHSH, LQKENI. V lost 0 bases and J lost 8; bases outside the gene matches: 5. The CDR3 coding sequence is TGTGCCAGCTCACCACCGACTAGCGGGAGTCTCGATGAGCAGTTCTTC. Amino acids: CASSPPTSGSLDEQFF.

The V call is TRBV5-1, the J call TRBJ1-5; 9 bases line up with TRBD1. The CDR3 runs to 14 residues. Germline V gene sequence: CDR1 SGHRS, CDR2 YFSETQ. V lost 5 bases and J lost 3; bases outside the gene matches: 3. The CDR3 sequence: CASSTQGANQPQHF. The CDR3 nucleotides are TGCGCCAGCAGTACACAGGGGGCCAATCAGCCCCAGCATTTT.

This chain joins TRBV19 and TRBJ2-2, with unresolved D. Germline-derived CDR1 and CDR2 are LNHDA and SQIVND (reference sequence). V was pared by 10 bases and J by 2 bases, with 11 bases between. The CDR3 is made up of 13 amino acids. CDR3 coding DNA: TGTGCCACAGCCGAGGCAAACACCGGGGAGCTGTTTTTT. This gives the protein CATAEANTGELFF. Variable domain in full (rest from reference TRBV19 and TRBJ2-2): DGGITQSPKYLFRKEGQNVTLSCEQNLNHDAMYWYRQDPGQGLRLIYYSQIVNDFQKGDIAEGYSVSREKKESFPLTVTSAQKNPTAFYLCATAEANTGELFFGEGSRLTVL.

This clone was seen once. The V and J genes are TRBV9 and TRBJ2-7; 10 bases align to TRBD2. Germline lookup yields CDR1 SGDLS and CDR2 YYNGEE. This CDR3 contains 15 residues. J lost 4 bases, V lost 4 bases, and 8 bases had no gene match. The CDR3 bases are TGTGCCAGCAGCCTCAGAGCGGGAGGGGCTTACGAGCAGTACTTC. Its protein is CASSLRAGGAYEQYF.

The CDR3 DNA reads as TGTGCCAGCAGCCGACTAGCGGGAGAAGGCGAGCAGTACTTC. This encodes CASSRLAGEGEQYF. This chain links TRBV3-1 (or the pseudogene TRBV3-2) with TRBJ2-7, with 12 bases matching TRBD2. J gave up 6 bases and V 4 bases, and 4 bases lay outside the gene matches. In germline, CDR1 is LGHDT, CDR2 YNNKEL (reference sequence). This CDR3 spans 14 amino acids.

The rearrangement joins TRBV5-3 to TRBJ1-2; possible D gene TRBD1, 6 bases. TRBV5-3 is filed as an ORF, its function uncertain. This CDR3 has 14 amino acids. Deletions cut 4 bases from V and 5 bases from J, with 15 bases between. Written as DNA, the CDR3 is TGTGCCAGAAGCCCCCAAGGGGGTTTTTATGGCTACACCTTC. The encoded protein is CARSPQGGFYGYTF.